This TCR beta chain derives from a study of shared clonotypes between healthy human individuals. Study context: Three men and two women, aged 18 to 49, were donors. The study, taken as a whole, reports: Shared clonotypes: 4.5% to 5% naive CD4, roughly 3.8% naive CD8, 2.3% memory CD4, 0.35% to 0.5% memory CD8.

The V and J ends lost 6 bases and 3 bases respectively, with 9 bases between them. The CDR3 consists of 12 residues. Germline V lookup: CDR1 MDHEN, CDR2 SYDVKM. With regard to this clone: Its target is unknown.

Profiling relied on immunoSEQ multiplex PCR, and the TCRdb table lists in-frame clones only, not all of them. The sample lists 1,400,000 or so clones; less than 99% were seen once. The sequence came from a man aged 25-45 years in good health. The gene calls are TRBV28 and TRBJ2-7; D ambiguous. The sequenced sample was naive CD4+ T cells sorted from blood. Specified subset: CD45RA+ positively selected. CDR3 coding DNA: TGTGCCAGCAGAAGAGAAGTCTACGAGCAGTACTTC. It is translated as CASRREVYEQYF.